This T cell receptor (beta chain) was sequenced for a study of T cell responses to AZD1222 COVID-19 vaccine. Study-level findings and limits: Spike-specific TCR breadth and depth went up after people got two AZD1222 doses. With dominance at 160-218 and 743-854, vaccine-associated CD4 TCRs spanned spike.

V was pared by 4 bases and J by 7 bases, with 14 bases of the junction left unmatched. CDR1 is MNHEY and CDR2 is SVGEGT in the germline V gene. The CDR3 is made up of 16 amino acids. Assay: immunoSEQ multiplex PCR; the TCRdb copy retains only in-frame clones and omits some. The sample lists 180,000 or so clones, 75% to 90% occurring once. Worth noting for this clone: What it recognizes is unknown.

Sample: peripheral blood, taken 28 days after the second dose of the MenACWY control vaccine. The rearrangement links TRBV6-2 or TRBV6-3 to TRBJ2-7; 9 bases line up with TRBD1. This TCR was recovered from an adult who received the MenACWY meningococcal vaccine as a control. The CDR3 DNA reads as TGTGCCAGCAGTTCCAGGACAGGGGCGTTGGTTGGGGAGCAGTACTTC. The encoded protein is CASSSRTGALVGEQYF.